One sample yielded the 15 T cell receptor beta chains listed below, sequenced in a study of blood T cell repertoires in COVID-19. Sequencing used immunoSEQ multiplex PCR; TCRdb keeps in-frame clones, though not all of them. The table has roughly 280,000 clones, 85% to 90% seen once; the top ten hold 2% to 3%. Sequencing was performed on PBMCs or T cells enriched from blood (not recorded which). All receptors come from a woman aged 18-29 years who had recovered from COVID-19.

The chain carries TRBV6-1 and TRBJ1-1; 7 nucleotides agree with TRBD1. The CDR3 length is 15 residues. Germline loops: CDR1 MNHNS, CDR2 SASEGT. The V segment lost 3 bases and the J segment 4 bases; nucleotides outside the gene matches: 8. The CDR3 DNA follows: TGTGCCAGCAGTGACCCTCGACAGGGAGGCACTGAAGCTTTCTTT. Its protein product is CASSDPRQGGTEAFF.

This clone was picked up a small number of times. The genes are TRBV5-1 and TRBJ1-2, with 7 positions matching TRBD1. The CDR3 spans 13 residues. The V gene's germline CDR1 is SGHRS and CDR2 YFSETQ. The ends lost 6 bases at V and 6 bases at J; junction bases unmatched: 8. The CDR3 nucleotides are TGCGCCAGCACCCCTCACAGGGGAGATGGCTACACCTTC. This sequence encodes CASTPHRGDGYTF.

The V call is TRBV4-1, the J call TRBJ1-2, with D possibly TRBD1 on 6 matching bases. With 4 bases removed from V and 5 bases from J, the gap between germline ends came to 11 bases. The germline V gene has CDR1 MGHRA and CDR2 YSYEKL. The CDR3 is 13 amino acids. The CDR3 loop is CASSLRDNYGYTF. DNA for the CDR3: TGCGCCAGCAGCCTCCGGGACAATTATGGCTACACCTTC.

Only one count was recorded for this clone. The CDR3 region has the DNA TGCAGCACCACCCCAGGGATGAACACTGAAGCTTTCTTT. This gives the protein CSTTPGMNTEAFF. This chain uses TRBV29-1 with TRBJ1-1; D might be TRBD1 (5 bases). V was pared by 8 bases and J by 0 bases, with 13 bases between. CDR1 SQVTM and CDR2 ANQGSEA come from the germline V gene. This CDR3 has 13 amino acids.

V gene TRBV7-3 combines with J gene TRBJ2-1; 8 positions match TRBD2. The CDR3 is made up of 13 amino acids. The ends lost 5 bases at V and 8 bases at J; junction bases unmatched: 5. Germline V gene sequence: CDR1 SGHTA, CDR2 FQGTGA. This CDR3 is CASSTRGGHEQFF. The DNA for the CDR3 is TGTGCCAGCAGCACCCGGGGGGGCCATGAGCAGTTCTTC.

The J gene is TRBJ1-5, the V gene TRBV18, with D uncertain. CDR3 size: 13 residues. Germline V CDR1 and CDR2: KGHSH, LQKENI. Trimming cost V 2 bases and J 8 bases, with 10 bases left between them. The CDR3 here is CASSPTRVEPQHF. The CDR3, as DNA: TGTGCCAGCTCACCAACCCGGGTGGAGCCCCAGCATTTT.

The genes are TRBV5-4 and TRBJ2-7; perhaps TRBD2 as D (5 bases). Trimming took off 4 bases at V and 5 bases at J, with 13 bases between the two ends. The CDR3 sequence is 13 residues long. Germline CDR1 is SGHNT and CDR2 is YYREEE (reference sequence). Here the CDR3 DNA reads TGTGCCAGCAGCCACCCGGGGTTCCACGAGCAGTACTTC. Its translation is CASSHPGFHEQYF.

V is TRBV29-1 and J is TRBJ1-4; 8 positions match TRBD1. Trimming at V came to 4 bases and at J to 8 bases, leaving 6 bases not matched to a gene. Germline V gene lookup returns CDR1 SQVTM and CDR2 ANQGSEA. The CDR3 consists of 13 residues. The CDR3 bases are TGCAGCGTTGTCAGGGGGCAAGGCGAAAAACTGTTTTTT. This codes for CSVVRGQGEKLFF.

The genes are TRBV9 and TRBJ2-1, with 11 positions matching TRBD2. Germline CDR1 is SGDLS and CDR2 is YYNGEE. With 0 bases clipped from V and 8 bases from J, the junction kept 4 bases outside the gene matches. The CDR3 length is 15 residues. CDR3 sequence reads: CASSVVLAGEHEQFF. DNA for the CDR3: TGTGCCAGCAGCGTAGTACTAGCGGGGGAACATGAGCAGTTCTTC.

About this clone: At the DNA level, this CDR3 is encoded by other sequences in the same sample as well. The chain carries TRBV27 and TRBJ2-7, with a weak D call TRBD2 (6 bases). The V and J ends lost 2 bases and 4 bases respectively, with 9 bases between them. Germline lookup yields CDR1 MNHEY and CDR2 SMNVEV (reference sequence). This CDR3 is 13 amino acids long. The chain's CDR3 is CASSLRGAYEQYF. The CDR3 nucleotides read TGTGCCAGCAGTTTACGCGGGGCTTACGAGCAGTACTTC.

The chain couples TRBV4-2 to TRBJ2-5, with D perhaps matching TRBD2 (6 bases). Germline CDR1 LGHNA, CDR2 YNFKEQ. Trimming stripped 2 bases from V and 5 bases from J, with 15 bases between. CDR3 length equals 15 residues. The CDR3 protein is CASSQTVAVQETQYF. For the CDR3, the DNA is TGTGCCAGCAGCCAAACGGTAGCGGTCCAGGAGACCCAGTACTTC.

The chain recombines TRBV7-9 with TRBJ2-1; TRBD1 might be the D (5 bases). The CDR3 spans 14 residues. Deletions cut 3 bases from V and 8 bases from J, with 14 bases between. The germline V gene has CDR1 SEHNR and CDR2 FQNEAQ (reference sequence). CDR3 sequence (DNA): TGTGCCAGCAGCTTGGCCCAGGGATTCGATGAGCAGTTCTTC. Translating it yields CASSLAQGFDEQFF.

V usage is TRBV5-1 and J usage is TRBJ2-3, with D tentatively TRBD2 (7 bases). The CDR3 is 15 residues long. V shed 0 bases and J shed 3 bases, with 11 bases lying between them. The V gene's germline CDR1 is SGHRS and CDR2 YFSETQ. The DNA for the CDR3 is TGCGCCAGCAGCTTGGAGGGGGGGTGGACAGATACGCAGTATTTT. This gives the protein CASSLEGGWTDTQYF.

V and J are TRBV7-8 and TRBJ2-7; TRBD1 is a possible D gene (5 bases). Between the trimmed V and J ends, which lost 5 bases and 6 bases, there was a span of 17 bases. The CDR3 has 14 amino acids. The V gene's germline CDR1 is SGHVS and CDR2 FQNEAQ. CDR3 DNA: TGTGCCAGCAGCCTCATGCAGGGCACGGGCGAGCAGTACTTC. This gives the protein CASSLMQGTGEQYF. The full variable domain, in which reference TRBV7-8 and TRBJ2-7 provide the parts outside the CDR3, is GAGVSQSPRYKVAKRGQDVALRCDPISGHVSLFWYQQALGQGPEFLTYFQNEAQLDKSGLPSDRFFAERPEGSVSTLKIQRTQQEDSAVYLCASSLMQGTGEQYFGPGTRLTVT.

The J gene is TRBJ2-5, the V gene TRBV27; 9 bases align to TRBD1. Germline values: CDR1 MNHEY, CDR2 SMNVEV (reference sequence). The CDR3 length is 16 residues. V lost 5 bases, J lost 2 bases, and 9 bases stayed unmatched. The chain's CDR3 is CASSIGTGRGQETQYF. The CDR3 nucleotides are TGTGCCAGCAGTATCGGGACAGGGCGGGGGCAAGAGACCCAGTACTTC.